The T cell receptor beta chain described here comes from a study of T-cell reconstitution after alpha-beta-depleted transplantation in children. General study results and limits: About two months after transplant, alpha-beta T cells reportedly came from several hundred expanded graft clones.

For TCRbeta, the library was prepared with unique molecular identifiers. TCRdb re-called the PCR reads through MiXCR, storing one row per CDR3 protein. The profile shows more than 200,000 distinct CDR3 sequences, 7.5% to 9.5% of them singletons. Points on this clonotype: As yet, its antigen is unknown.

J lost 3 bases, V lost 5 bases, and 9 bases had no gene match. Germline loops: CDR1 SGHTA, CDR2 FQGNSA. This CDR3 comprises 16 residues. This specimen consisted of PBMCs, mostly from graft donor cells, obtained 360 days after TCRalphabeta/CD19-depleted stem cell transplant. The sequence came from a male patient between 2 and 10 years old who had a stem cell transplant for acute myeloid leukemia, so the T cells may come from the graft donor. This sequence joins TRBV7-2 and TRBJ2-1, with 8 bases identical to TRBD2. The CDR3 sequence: CASSPPKRGSYNEQFF. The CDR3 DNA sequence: TGTGCCAGCAGCCCACCCAAGCGGGGGAGCTACAATGAGCAGTTCTTC.